The 30 T cell receptor beta chains below all came from one sample that was sequenced in a study of radiotherapy plus CTLA-4 blockade in lung cancer. Some clones are missing from TCRdb's copy, which holds only in-frame ones; the method was immunoSEQ multiplex PCR. The sample records roughly 130,000 clones, just under 90% being singletons. Sequences were derived from peripheral blood, sampled from a patient treated with radiotherapy plus ipilimumab. Receptors were obtained from a human donor with non-small cell lung cancer that progressed on radiotherapy plus ipilimumab.

CDR3: CASSSDMTGLHEQYF. CDR3 nucleotides: TGCGCCAGCAGCTCTGATATGACAGGGCTGCACGAGCAGTACTTC. The rearrangement uses TRBV5-1 and TRBJ2-7; 7 nucleotides match TRBD1. Germline values: CDR1 SGHRS, CDR2 YFSETQ. J gave up 5 bases and V 3 bases, and 11 bases lay outside the gene matches. This CDR3 has 15 amino acids.

The V gene is TRBV29-1, the J gene TRBJ2-1, with D tentatively TRBD2 (6 bases). The CDR3 totals 15 residues. With 7 bases removed from V and 7 bases from J, the gap between germline ends came to 23 bases. Germline CDR1 SQVTM, CDR2 ANQGSEA. CDR3 region: CSARPGRAAGNEQFF. CDR3 in DNA: TGCAGCGCCCGACCCGGGCGGGCTGCGGGGAATGAGCAGTTCTTC.

The genes are TRBV6-5 and TRBJ2-1; 12 nucleotides agree with TRBD2. The ends lost 6 bases at V and 10 bases at J; junction bases unmatched: 10. Germline assignment: CDR1 MNHEY and CDR2 SVGAGI. The CDR3 is 15 amino acids. This CDR3 is CASSTTSGSRWEQFF. As DNA, the CDR3 is TGTGCCAGCAGCACGACTAGCGGGAGCCGGTGGGAGCAGTTCTTC.

The chain has TRBV9 and TRBJ1-2; TRBD1 agrees at 7 bases. The germline CDR1 and CDR2 sequences are SGDLS and YYNGEE. The CDR3 is 14 residues long. Trimming took 4 bases from V and 2 from J; bases not matched to a gene: 5. The CDR3 loop reads CASSSTDRNYGYTF. CDR3 in DNA: TGTGCCAGCAGCTCCACGGACAGGAACTATGGCTACACCTTC.

The chain has TRBV7-2 and TRBJ2-1; D might be TRBD2 (5 bases). V dropped 0 bases and J dropped 4 bases, with 10 bases sitting between them. Germline V lookup: CDR1 SGHTA, CDR2 FQGNSA. This CDR3 spans 15 amino acids. The DNA of the CDR3 is TGTGCCAGCAGCTTAGCGTTCGGAGGTTACAATGAGCAGTTCTTC. This codes for CASSLAFGGYNEQFF.

The gene calls are TRBV18 and TRBJ1-1, with D perhaps matching TRBD1 (6 bases). The length of the CDR3 is 15 residues. V lost 5 bases to trimming and J lost 4 bases, with 17 bases between them. Germline CDR1 reads KGHSH; CDR2 reads LQKENI. The CDR3 DNA sequence: TGTGCCAGCTCATCGCTTACAGGGCTAGCCACTGAAGCTTTCTTT. This gives the protein CASSSLTGLATEAFF.

V and J are TRBV5-1 and TRBJ2-7; no definite D call. CDR1 and CDR2 from the germline V gene are SGHRS and YFSETQ. This CDR3 spans 13 amino acids. The V and J ends lost 0 bases and 7 bases respectively, with 11 bases between them. The CDR3 region is CASSLDWVSEQYF. The CDR3 DNA is TGCGCCAGCAGCTTGGATTGGGTTAGTGAGCAGTACTTC.

This clone appeared a single time. This chain joins TRBV28 and TRBJ2-3, with D maybe TRBD2 (6 bases). Trimming cost V 2 bases and J 0 bases, with 9 bases left between them. The CDR3 consists of 15 residues. CDR1 MDHEN and CDR2 SYDVKM come from the germline V gene. The CDR3: CASSLAGSSTDTQYF. DNA for the CDR3: TGTGCCAGCAGTTTAGCGGGATCTAGCACAGATACGCAGTATTTT.

The chain employs TRBV30 and TRBJ2-4; D unclear. Trimming took off 5 bases at V and 0 bases at J, with 8 bases between the two ends. The germline CDR1 and CDR2 sequences are GTSNPN and SVGIG (reference sequence). This CDR3 comprises 13 residues. CDR3 in DNA: TGTGCCTGGGACGGCCGAGCCAAAAACATTCAGTACTTC. This sequence encodes CAWDGRAKNIQYF.

The chain carries TRBV5-4 and TRBJ2-7; D may be TRBD1 or TRBD2 (6 bases each). Germline CDR1 and CDR2: SGHNT and YYREEE (reference sequence). The CDR3 is made up of 12 amino acids. V was pared by 5 bases and J by 9 bases, with 15 bases between. The CDR3 reads CASSLGGLGQYF. The CDR3 nucleotides are TGTGCCAGCAGTCTCGGGGGCCTCGGGCAGTACTTC. Together with reference TRBV5-4 and TRBJ2-7, the CDR3 gives the full variable domain: ETGVTQSPTHLIKTRGQQVTLRCSSQSGHNTVSWYQQALGQGPQFIFQYYREEENGRGNFPPRFSGLQFPNYSSELNVNALELDDSALYLCASSLGGLGQYFGPGTRLTVT.

J is TRBJ2-7 and V is TRBV6-4; D ambiguous. The CDR3 has 16 residues. Germline V lookup: CDR1 MRHNA, CDR2 SNTAGT. Trimming took off 3 bases at V and 5 bases at J, with 20 bases between the two ends. CDR3 sequence (DNA): TGTGCCAGCAGTGAACACGGCGGTTCCGTAGAGAACGAGCAGTACTTC. Encoded protein: CASSEHGGSVENEQYF.

The table lists this clone with a count of one. The genes are TRBV5-1 and TRBJ2-7; 7 bases agree with TRBD2. The germline V gene encodes CDR1 SGHRS and CDR2 YFSETQ. With V trimmed by 6 bases and J by 5 bases, 11 bases remained unmatched. CDR3 size: 14 residues. For the CDR3, the DNA is TGCGCCAGCACCCCGGGGGGAGGTGGCGACGAGCAGTACTTC. Its translation: CASTPGGGGDEQYF.

The rearrangement uses TRBV6-6 and TRBJ2-1; 9 bases match TRBD2. This CDR3 region has 16 residues. V lost 0 bases, J lost 7 bases, and 7 bases stayed unmatched. Germline V gene sequence: CDR1 MNHNY, CDR2 SVGAGI (reference sequence). This CDR3 reads CASSYSGGRAKNEQFF. Written as DNA, the CDR3 is TGTGCCAGCAGTTACTCAGGCGGGAGGGCCAAGAATGAGCAGTTCTTC.

This chain joins TRBV29-1 and TRBJ1-1; TRBD1 agrees at 10 bases. Germline V lookup: CDR1 SQVTM, CDR2 ANQGSEA. V was clipped by 6 bases and J by 9 bases; unmatched bases: 10. There are 13 residues in the CDR3. CDR3 nucleotide sequence: TGCAGCGTGGATCCGGGACAGGGGTCCCAAGCTTTCTTT. It codes for CSVDPGQGSQAFF.

This rearrangement joins TRBV10-3 to TRBJ2-2, with 14 positions matching TRBD2. V dropped 6 bases and J dropped 0; count of bases not matched to a gene: 3. In germline, CDR1 is ENHRY, CDR2 SYGVKD. The CDR3 runs 17 residues. The DNA of the CDR3 is TGTGCCATCAGCCCGACTAGCGGGAGGGCGAACACCGGGGAGCTGTTTTTT. Amino acid sequence: CAISPTSGRANTGELFF.

The chain combines TRBV5-1 with TRBJ2-1, with 8 bases lining up with TRBD2. This CDR3 spans 15 amino acids. The ends lost 4 bases at V and 7 bases at J; junction bases unmatched: 10. CDR1 and CDR2 from the germline V gene are SGHRS and YFSETQ. CDR3 region: CASSPPAGEANEQFF. The CDR3 DNA reads TGCGCCAGCAGCCCTCCAGCGGGAGAGGCAAATGAGCAGTTCTTC.

The rearrangement uses TRBV10-3 and TRBJ2-1; D is uncertain. The CDR3 is 14 residues long. Germline V CDR1 and CDR2: ENHRY, SYGVKD. V lost 5 bases and J lost 4, with 12 bases in between. CDR3 residues: CAISTGGAYNEQFF. The DNA for the CDR3 is TGTGCCATCAGTACGGGTGGAGCTTACAATGAGCAGTTCTTC.

The chain is built from TRBV15 and TRBJ2-5; D is uncertain. TRBJ2-7 matches the DNA end more closely, so the J call is doubtful. Germline CDR1 and CDR2: LNHNV and YYDKDF (reference sequence). The CDR3 runs 13 residues. CDR3 nucleotide sequence: TGTGCCACCAGCAGAGATAGGCCCTACGAGCAGTACTTC. It specifies CATSRDRPYEQYF.

V usage is TRBV9 and J usage is TRBJ1-4; possibly TRBD1 for D (5 bases). Germline CDR1 SGDLS, CDR2 YYNGEE. The CDR3 spans 14 residues. The V and J ends lost 3 bases and 7 bases respectively, with 13 bases between them. CDR3 sequence (DNA): TGTGCCAGCAGCGCGACGTTGACAGCTGAAAAACTGTTTTTT. This gives the protein CASSATLTAEKLFF.

Only one count was recorded for this clone. The chain joins TRBV5-1 to TRBJ2-3; the match to TRBD2 covers 10 bases. The V segment lost 4 bases and the J segment 5 bases; nucleotides outside the gene matches: 13. Per germline, CDR1 SGHRS and CDR2 YFSETQ. There are 17 residues in the CDR3. This CDR3 reads CASSPGLAGEEGDTQYF. As DNA, the CDR3 is TGCGCCAGCAGCCCTGGCCTAGCGGGAGAGGAGGGAGATACGCAGTATTTT.

V and J are TRBV6-5 and TRBJ1-1; perhaps TRBD1 as D (6 bases). With 2 bases removed from V and 1 base from J, the gap between germline ends came to 11 bases. Germline values: CDR1 MNHEY, CDR2 SVGAGI. The CDR3 runs to 15 residues. The CDR3 DNA follows: TGTGCCAGCAGTTACAGGGGGTCATGGAACACTGAAGCTTTCTTT. Translating gives CASSYRGSWNTEAFF.

The chain uses TRBV30 and TRBJ2-2; 8 bases are shared with TRBD1. Germline values: CDR1 GTSNPN, CDR2 SVGIG (reference sequence). CDR3 size: 19 residues. Unmatched junction bases numbered 15, after V lost 3 bases and J lost 0 bases. The CDR3 bases are TGTGCCTGGAGACGCCTCCCGTTGACAGGGGCTTCGAACACCGGGGAGCTGTTTTTT. This encodes CAWRRLPLTGASNTGELFF.

This CDR3 is CASRPQGNYGYTF. CDR3 sequence (DNA): TGTGCCAGCAGGCCACAGGGCAACTATGGCTACACCTTC. The rearrangement uses TRBV11-2 and TRBJ1-2, with a tentative D call TRBD1 (6 bases). The CDR3 contains 13 residues. The germline CDR1 and CDR2 sequences are SGHAT and FQNNGV. The V gene lost 6 bases and the J gene lost 2 bases, with 10 bases spanning the gap. Variable domain in full (rest from reference TRBV11-2 and TRBJ1-2): EAGVAQSPRYKIIEKRQSVAFWCNPISGHATLYWYQQILGQGPKLLIQFQNNGVVDDSQLPKDRFSAERLKGVDSTLKIQPAKLEDSAVYLCASRPQGNYGYTFGSGTRLTVV.

J is TRBJ2-7 and V is TRBV18, with 7 bases fitting TRBD1. CDR3 length: 14 amino acids. V shed 2 bases and J 3 bases; nucleotides not matched to a gene: 4. CDR1 and CDR2 from the germline V gene are KGHSH and LQKENI. DNA of the CDR3: TGTGCCAGCTCACCATTGCAGGGGGTCTACGAGCAGTACTTC. Encoded protein: CASSPLQGVYEQYF.

The chain carries TRBV28 and TRBJ2-7; TRBD1 matches at 7 bases. Germline-derived CDR1 and CDR2 are MDHEN and SYDVKM. CDR3 length equals 14 residues. The ends lost 6 bases at V and 6 bases at J; junction bases unmatched: 11. The CDR3 reads CASSPATGTREQYF. CDR3 DNA sequence: TGTGCCAGCAGCCCCGCGACAGGGACCCGCGAGCAGTACTTC.

This chain links TRBV19 with TRBJ2-1; tentatively, D is TRBD2 (6 bases). Germline V gene lookup returns CDR1 LNHDA and CDR2 SQIVND (reference sequence). The CDR3 runs 14 residues. V lost 10 bases and J 1 base, leaving 14 bases between the germline ends. CDR3 amino acids: CATKRLASYNEQFF. As DNA, the CDR3 is TGTGCCACCAAGCGGCTAGCGTCCTACAATGAGCAGTTCTTC.

The genes are TRBV9 and TRBJ1-1; 7 nucleotides align to TRBD1. The CDR3 has 15 residues. Trimming removed 4 bases from V and 4 bases from J; junction bases left unmatched: 10. CDR1 SGDLS and CDR2 YYNGEE come from the germline V gene. The CDR3 DNA reads as TGTGCCAGCAGCCCCGAGGGGGCAATGAGCACTGAAGCTTTCTTT. It codes for CASSPEGAMSTEAFF. Combining the CDR3 with reference TRBV9 and TRBJ1-1 gives the whole variable domain DSGVTQTPKHLITATGQRVTLRCSPRSGDLSVYWYQQSLDQGLQFLIQYYNGEERAKGNILERFSAQQFPDLHSELNLSSLELGDSALYFCASSPEGAMSTEAFFGQGTRLTVV.

The chain couples TRBV7-3 to TRBJ2-7; TRBD1 agrees at 11 bases. CDR3 size: 15 residues. The germline V gene encodes CDR1 SGHTA and CDR2 FQGTGA. V shed 3 bases and J 3 bases; nucleotides not matched to a gene: 4. CDR3 loop: CASSLDRGQYYEQYF. CDR3 nucleotides: TGTGCCAGCAGCTTGGACAGGGGGCAGTACTACGAGCAGTACTTC.

The chain is built from TRBV10-1 and TRBJ2-1; D perhaps matches TRBD2 (5 bases). The CDR3 length is 13 residues. With 9 bases removed from V and 1 base from J, the gap between germline ends came to 10 bases. Germline V CDR1 and CDR2: WNHNN, SYGVQD (reference sequence). CDR3 in DNA: TGCGCCAGGAGAAGCGGTTCCTACAATGAGCAGTTCTTC. Translating gives CARRSGSYNEQFF.

The chain couples TRBV29-1 to TRBJ2-7; tentatively, D is TRBD1 or TRBD2 (6 bases each). Germline CDR1 reads SQVTM; CDR2 reads ANQGSEA. With 6 bases removed from V and 0 bases from J, the gap between germline ends came to 15 bases. The CDR3 has 14 residues. The CDR3 DNA reads as TGCAGCGTACAGGGTAGCGGCATCTCCTACGAGCAGTACTTC. Amino acids: CSVQGSGISYEQYF.